This T cell receptor beta chain was sequenced for a study of T cells in Graves' hyperthyroidism and ophthalmopathy. Regarding this clonotype: Its antigen is unknown.

Study results and limitations: From stable hyperthyroidism, ophthalmopathy was set apart by a 13 V-J model.

CDR1 is SNHLY and CDR2 is FYNNEI in the germline V gene. J lost 10 bases, V lost 4 bases, and 13 bases had no gene match. This CDR3 spans 16 amino acids. It was RNA transcripts that yielded the amplified TCR beta CDR3 regions. With the HTBI primer set, the TCR CDR3 went through a first round of RT-PCR. TCRdb independently ran MiXCR on the multiplex PCR reads; one entry per CDR3 protein. Here the sample spans about 570,000 distinct CDR3 sequences, about half being singletons. This TCR was sampled from an adult woman with Graves' disease, either hyperthyroidism or ophthalmopathy (not recorded which). The specimen was peripheral blood or thyroid tissue (not recorded which). This chain links TRBV2 with TRBJ1-6; 7 bases align to TRBD1. CDR3 nucleotides: TGTGCCAGCAGTGGAGGGGGCGGCAGATCTTGGTCACCCCTCCACTTT. It is translated as CASSGGGGRSWSPLHF.